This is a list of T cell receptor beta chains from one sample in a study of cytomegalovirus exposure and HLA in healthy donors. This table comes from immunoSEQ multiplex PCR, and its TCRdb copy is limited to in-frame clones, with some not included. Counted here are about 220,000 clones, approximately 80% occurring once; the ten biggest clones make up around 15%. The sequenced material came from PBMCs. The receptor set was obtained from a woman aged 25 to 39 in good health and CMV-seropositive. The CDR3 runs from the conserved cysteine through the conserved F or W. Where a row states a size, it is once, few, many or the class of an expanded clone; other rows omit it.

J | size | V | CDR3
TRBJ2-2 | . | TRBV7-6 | CASSPNLDFLTGELFF
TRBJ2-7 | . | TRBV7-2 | CASSSPTHYEQYF
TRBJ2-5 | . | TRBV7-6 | CASSPQDGETQYF
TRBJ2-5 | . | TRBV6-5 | CASSTTGLEETQYF
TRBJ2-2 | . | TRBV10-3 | CAINDPGLAGANTGELFF
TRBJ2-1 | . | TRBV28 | CASGQGFHNEQFF
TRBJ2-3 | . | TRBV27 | CASMKAGGGAQYF
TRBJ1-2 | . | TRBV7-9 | CASSLFRDRGPGYTF
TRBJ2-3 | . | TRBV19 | CASSGGEDTQYF
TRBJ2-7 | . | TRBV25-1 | CASSRDSLYEQYF
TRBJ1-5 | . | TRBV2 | CASSRDSNQPQHF
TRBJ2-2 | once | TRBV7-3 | CASSLAGGAAGELFF
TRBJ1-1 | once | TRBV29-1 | CSTCVSLNTEAFF
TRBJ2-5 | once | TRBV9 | CASSVAGTDLETQYF
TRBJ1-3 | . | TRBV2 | CASSADSSGNTIYF
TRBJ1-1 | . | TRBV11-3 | CASSSHGLVVTEAFF
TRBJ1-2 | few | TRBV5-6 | CASSLSQSGYTF
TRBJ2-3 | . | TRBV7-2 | CASSKSGTSTDTQYF
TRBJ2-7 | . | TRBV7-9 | CASSFEGDGQYF
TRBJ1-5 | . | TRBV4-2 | CASSQNWEGNQPQHF
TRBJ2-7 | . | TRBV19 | CASSNGRTSYEQYF
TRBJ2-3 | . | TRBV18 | CASSPPRGVGTDTQYF
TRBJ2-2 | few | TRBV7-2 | CASSPFDTGELFF
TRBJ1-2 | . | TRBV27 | CASSPGRTYGYTF
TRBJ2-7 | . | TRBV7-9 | CASSFQLDEQYF
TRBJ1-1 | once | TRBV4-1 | CASSKNTGGQTNTEAFF
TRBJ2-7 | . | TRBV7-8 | CASSLSAAVEQYF
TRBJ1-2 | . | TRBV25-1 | CASRENTQGVNYGYTF
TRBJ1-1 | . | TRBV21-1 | CASSKGPLMNTEAFF
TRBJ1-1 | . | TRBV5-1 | CATASGTANTEAFF
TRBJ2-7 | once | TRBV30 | CAWGELAGAREQYF
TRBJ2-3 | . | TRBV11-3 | CASSLPGLAGGSGDTQYF
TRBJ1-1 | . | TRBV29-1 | CSGRRQNTEAFF
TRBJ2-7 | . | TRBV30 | CASMDGRNEQYF
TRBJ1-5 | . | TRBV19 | CASSYGTSLHF
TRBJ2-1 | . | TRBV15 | CATSRGLLNEQFF
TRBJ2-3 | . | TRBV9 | CASSPRQRADTDTQYF
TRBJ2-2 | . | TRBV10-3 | CAISQTGDHTGELFF
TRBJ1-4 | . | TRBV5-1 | CASTLRGGRYEKLFF
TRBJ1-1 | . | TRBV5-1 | CASSVRDRGLFVTFF
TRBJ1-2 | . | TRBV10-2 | CASRPGTGRYGYTF
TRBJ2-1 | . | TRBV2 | CASRLERERYNEQFF
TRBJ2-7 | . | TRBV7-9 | CASSLVSGELDEQYF
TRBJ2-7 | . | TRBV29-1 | CSVSKGGQGYEQYF
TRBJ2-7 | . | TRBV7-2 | CASSLGGQVYEQYF